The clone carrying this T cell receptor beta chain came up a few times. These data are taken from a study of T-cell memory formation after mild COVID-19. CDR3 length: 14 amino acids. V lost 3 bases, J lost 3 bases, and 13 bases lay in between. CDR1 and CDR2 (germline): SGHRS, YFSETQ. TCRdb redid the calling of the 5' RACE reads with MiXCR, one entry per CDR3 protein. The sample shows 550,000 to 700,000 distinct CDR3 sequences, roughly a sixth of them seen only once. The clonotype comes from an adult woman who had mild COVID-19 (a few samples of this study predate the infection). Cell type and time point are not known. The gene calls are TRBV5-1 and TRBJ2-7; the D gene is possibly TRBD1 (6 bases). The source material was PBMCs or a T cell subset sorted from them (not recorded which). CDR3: CASSSGQSLYEQYF. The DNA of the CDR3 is TGCGCCAGCAGCTCCGGACAGTCCCTCTACGAGCAGTACTTC.